The 30 T cell receptor beta chains below were found in one sample sequenced in a study of cytomegalovirus exposure and HLA in healthy donors. PCR employed 60 Vbeta and 13 Jbeta primers. The assay was immunoSEQ multiplex PCR, and TCRdb's table has in-frame clones only and misses some. The table shows around 150,000 clones, with roughly 77% occurring only once. Sequencing was performed on PBMCs. These receptors were taken from a man aged 50 or older in good health and CMV-seropositive.

The V call is TRBV2, the J call TRBJ2-5, with 13 bases aligning to TRBD2. CDR3 size: 17 residues. Germline CDR1 reads SNHLY; CDR2 reads FYNNEI. V was clipped by 5 bases and J by 2 bases; unmatched bases: 8. CDR3 sequence: CASSPQPGLAGQETQYF. Here the CDR3 DNA reads TGTGCCAGCAGTCCCCAGCCGGGACTAGCGGGGCAAGAGACCCAGTACTTC.

This clone was counted between two and nine times. The J gene is TRBJ2-7, the V gene TRBV5-6, with D perhaps TRBD1 (6 bases). Trimming took off 0 bases at V and 2 bases at J, with 9 bases between the two ends. Germline CDR1 is SGHDT and CDR2 is YYEEEE. CDR3 length equals 14 residues. CDR3 region: CASSLVAGAYEQYF. CDR3 DNA: TGTGCCAGCAGCTTGGTGGCAGGGGCCTACGAGCAGTACTTC.

This clone was detected a few times. This chain joins TRBV7-8 and TRBJ2-5; possible D gene TRBD2, 6 bases. V gave up 0 bases and J gave up 9 bases, with 8 bases separating them. Germline assignment: CDR1 SGHVS and CDR2 FQNEAQ. This CDR3 has 12 residues. CDR3 region: CASSLARLAQYF. The CDR3 DNA sequence: TGTGCCAGCAGCTTAGCGCGACTAGCCCAGTACTTC.

The gene calls are TRBV18 and TRBJ1-6; 9 bases are shared with TRBD1. The J segment lost 7 bases and the V segment lost 3 bases, leaving 7 bases of the junction unmatched. The CDR3 length is 16 residues. Germline CDR1 KGHSH, CDR2 LQKENI. CDR3 loop: CASSPPGTGLNSPLHF. The CDR3 bases are TGTGCCAGCTCACCTCCGGGGACAGGGTTAAATTCACCCCTCCACTTT.

The genes are TRBV13 and TRBJ2-5, with 7 nucleotides matching TRBD1. V shed 5 bases and J 2 bases; nucleotides not matched to a gene: 2. CDR1 is PRHDT, CDR2 FYEKMQ, per germline (reference sequence). The CDR3 is 13 amino acids. CDR3 nucleotide sequence: TGTGCCAGCAGCCCGGGACAGCAAGAGACCCAGTACTTC. It translates to CASSPGQQETQYF.

This clone occurred a few times. The chain couples TRBV19 to TRBJ1-2, with 8 nucleotides matching TRBD1. The CDR3 spans 15 residues. Germline-derived CDR1 and CDR2 are LNHDA and SQIVND (reference sequence). With 7 bases clipped from V and 8 bases from J, the junction kept 15 bases outside the gene matches. The CDR3 sequence: CASTLRDRSDGGYTF. The DNA of the CDR3 is TGTGCCAGTACTCTTCGGGACAGGTCCGACGGGGGCTACACCTTC.

V usage is TRBV30 and J usage is TRBJ2-5; tentative D call: TRBD1 (6 bases). Judging by the DNA end, TRBJ2-7 fits better; the J call may be wrong. Germline CDR1 GTSNPN, CDR2 SVGIG (reference sequence). CDR3 length equals 13 residues. The CDR3 reads CAWSLQGSYEQYF. The CDR3 DNA reads TGTGCCTGGAGCCTCCAGGGGAGCTACGAGCAGTACTTC.

The V call is TRBV27, the J call TRBJ2-3; TRBD2 matches 8 bases. Germline trimming cut 10 bases from V and 0 bases from J; bases unmatched to any gene: 9. Germline CDR1 MNHEY, CDR2 SMNVEV (reference sequence). CDR3 size: 15 residues. The CDR3 reads CATTKRGQSTDTQYF. The DNA for the CDR3 is TGTGCCACAACAAAGCGGGGGCAAAGCACAGATACGCAGTATTTT.

V usage is TRBV25-1 and J usage is TRBJ2-5, with D possibly TRBD2 on 6 matching bases. CDR1 MGHDK and CDR2 SYGVNS come from the germline V gene. Trimming removed 4 bases from V and 1 base from J, with 13 bases in between. This CDR3 has 15 amino acids. The CDR3 DNA is TGTGCCAGCAGTGGTGTGTGGGGAGGCCAAGAGACCCAGTACTTC. As protein: CASSGVWGGQETQYF.

The chain combines TRBV5-1 with TRBJ2-1, with TRBD2 matching 7 bases. Trimming at V came to 0 bases and at J to 4 bases, leaving 7 bases not matched to a gene. This CDR3 is built from 16 residues. The germline V gene has CDR1 SGHRS and CDR2 YFSETQ. This CDR3 reads CASSLAASGDYNEQFF. CDR3 DNA sequence: TGCGCCAGCAGCTTGGCAGCTAGCGGAGATTACAATGAGCAGTTCTTC.

This clone was detected a few times. The chain combines TRBV10-1 with TRBJ1-6; 8 positions match TRBD1. With V trimmed by 6 bases and J by 6 bases, 1 base remained unmatched. This CDR3 comprises 13 residues. Germline values: CDR1 WNHNN, CDR2 SYGVQD (reference sequence). The CDR3 DNA sequence: TGCGCCAGCAGAGGACAGGGTAATTCACCCCTCCACTTT. Translated: CASRGQGNSPLHF.

This chain connects TRBV5-4 to TRBJ2-5; perhaps TRBD2 as D (6 bases). CDR3 length: 14 residues. Trimming stripped 0 bases from V and 5 bases from J, with 11 bases between. The germline V gene encodes CDR1 SGHNT and CDR2 YYREEE (reference sequence). CDR3 in amino acids: CASSLERDWETQYF. The CDR3 nucleotides read TGTGCCAGCAGCTTGGAACGGGACTGGGAGACCCAGTACTTC.

The chain couples TRBV28 to TRBJ1-6; weak D call: TRBD1 (5 bases). The CDR3 sequence is 12 residues long. Looked up from germline, CDR1 is MDHEN and CDR2 is SYDVKM. Trimming shortened V by 11 bases and J by 9 bases, and 14 bases separated the two germline ends. The CDR3 DNA reads as TGTGCCTCTGGGGCGCGTCCTTCACCCCTCCACTTT. Translation gives CASGARPSPLHF.

The V and J genes are TRBV12-5 and TRBJ2-1; 8 bases map to TRBD2. Germline trimming cut 6 bases from V and 4 bases from J; bases unmatched to any gene: 11. This CDR3 is 16 amino acids long. Germline loops: CDR1 LGHNT, CDR2 FRNRAP. CDR3 residues: CASGYFFTSGYNEQFF. CDR3 coding DNA: TGTGCTAGTGGATACTTTTTCACTAGCGGATACAATGAGCAGTTCTTC.

The rearrangement joins TRBV5-4 to TRBJ1-3; TRBD1 matches at 7 bases. After removal of 2 bases from V and 6 bases from J, the junction contained 8 bases not matched to a gene. Per germline, CDR1 SGHNT and CDR2 YYREEE (reference sequence). CDR3 size: 15 residues. Here the CDR3 DNA reads TGTGCCAGCAGCTTTGGAGGGACAGCTCAAAACACCATATATTTT. This sequence encodes CASSFGGTAQNTIYF. The complete variable domain, with remaining parts taken from reference TRBV5-4 and TRBJ1-3, reads ETGVTQSPTHLIKTRGQQVTLRCSSQSGHNTVSWYQQALGQGPQFIFQYYREEENGRGNFPPRFSGLQFPNYSSELNVNALELDDSALYLCASSFGGTAQNTIYFGEGSWLTVV.

In its sample, this clone was seen a few times. J is TRBJ1-2 and V is TRBV28, with a weak D call TRBD1 (6 bases). This CDR3 is built from 11 residues. The germline V gene encodes CDR1 MDHEN and CDR2 SYDVKM. Deletions cut 8 bases from V and 4 bases from J, with 8 bases between. The CDR3 DNA follows: TGTGCCAGCGGACAGAGCTATGGCTACACCTTC. Translated: CASGQSYGYTF.

This chain joins TRBV6-1 and TRBJ1-1; maybe TRBD1 (6 bases). V was pared by 3 bases and J by 4 bases, with 21 bases between. The germline CDR1 and CDR2 sequences are MNHNS and SASEGT. The CDR3 is made up of 17 amino acids. The CDR3 loop is CASSETGTLGMSTEAFF. CDR3 in DNA: TGTGCCAGCAGTGAGACCGGGACACTCGGTATGAGCACTGAAGCTTTCTTT.

There are a few counts of this clone. V is TRBV6-5 and J is TRBJ2-5, with 7 positions matching TRBD1. The germline V gene encodes CDR1 MNHEY and CDR2 SVGAGI. The CDR3 is 12 residues long. V was pared by 8 bases and J by 4 bases, with 4 bases of the junction left unmatched. CDR3 sequence reads: CASRQGGETQYF. In DNA, the CDR3 is TGTGCCAGCCGACAGGGTGGAGAGACCCAGTACTTC.

The chain uses TRBV10-2 and TRBJ2-5, with 9 bases that match TRBD2. Germline V gives CDR1 WSHSY, CDR2 SAAADI. The length of the CDR3 is 14 residues. The trim removed 7 bases at V and 4 bases at J, leaving 7 bases unmatched. This chain's CDR3 is CASMKGTSRETQYF. The CDR3 DNA is TGCGCCAGCATGAAAGGGACTAGCAGAGAGACCCAGTACTTC.

The chain joins TRBV7-9 to TRBJ1-6; TRBD1 matches 8 bases. The CDR3 extends over 16 amino acids. Germline trimming cut 7 bases from V and 13 bases from J; bases unmatched to any gene: 18. Germline CDR1 SEHNR, CDR2 FQNEAQ (reference sequence). This CDR3 reads CASTVGTGFSDKPLHF. In DNA, the CDR3 is TGTGCCAGCACCGTGGGGACAGGCTTCTCTGATAAGCCCCTCCACTTT.

The rearrangement uses TRBV11-2 and TRBJ1-6; D is undetermined. The CDR3 totals 15 residues. Trimming stripped 6 bases from V and 7 bases from J, with 16 bases between. Germline assignment: CDR1 SGHAT and CDR2 FQNNGV. CDR3 protein: CASRPTGGANSPLHF. Written as DNA, the CDR3 is TGTGCCAGCAGACCAACCGGCGGAGCCAATTCACCCCTCCACTTT.

The rearrangement links TRBV5-1 to TRBJ2-4; 7 nucleotides agree with TRBD2. Germline CDR1 and CDR2: SGHRS and YFSETQ. The CDR3 contains 15 residues. Germline trimming cut 7 bases from V and 0 bases from J; bases unmatched to any gene: 7. The CDR3 DNA follows: TGCGCCAGCTCTAAAGCGGGGTTAGCCAAAAACATTCAGTACTTC. Its protein is CASSKAGLAKNIQYF.

The rearrangement joins TRBV28 to TRBJ2-2; D gene uncertain. CDR1 is MDHEN, CDR2 SYDVKM, per germline. V shed 6 bases and J shed 3 bases, with 11 bases lying between them. The CDR3 length is 14 residues. This CDR3 is CASSSPGYTGELFF. CDR3 coding DNA: TGTGCCAGCAGCTCGCCCGGTTACACCGGGGAGCTGTTTTTT.

The chain carries TRBV6-5 and TRBJ2-1, with a weak D call TRBD2 (5 bases). Germline lookup yields CDR1 MNHEY and CDR2 SVGAGI. V was clipped by 8 bases and J by 8 bases, with 19 bases between them. CDR3 length: 14 residues. The CDR3 DNA follows: TGTGCCAGCGAGAGTCTAGCCGAGGGCCATGAGCAGTTCTTC. This encodes CASESLAEGHEQFF.

The sample holds one count of this clone. The V and J genes are TRBV6-6 and TRBJ1-2; maybe TRBD1 (5 bases). The germline V gene encodes CDR1 MNHNY and CDR2 SVGAGI (reference sequence). This CDR3 is 13 amino acids long. The ends were cut back, 7 bases at V and 5 bases at J, with 14 bases in the middle. This CDR3 is CASNAGTPYGYTF. CDR3 DNA sequence: TGTGCCAGCAATGCCGGGACTCCTTATGGCTACACCTTC.

V is TRBV6-1 and J is TRBJ1-1; possible D gene TRBD1, 5 bases. Trimming stripped 10 bases from V and 0 bases from J, with 12 bases between. This CDR3 spans 13 amino acids. Germline V lookup: CDR1 MNHNS, CDR2 SASEGT. The CDR3 sequence is CATWMTVNTEAFF. The CDR3 DNA reads as TGTGCCACGTGGATGACAGTGAACACTGAAGCTTTCTTT.

This clone has more than one count but fewer than ten. This chain connects TRBV7-3 to TRBJ2-1, with 7 nucleotides matching TRBD1. The ends lost 5 bases at V and 4 bases at J; junction bases unmatched: 11. CDR1 SGHTA and CDR2 FQGTGA come from the germline V gene. The CDR3 runs to 16 residues. The CDR3 sequence: CASSISGTAQYNEQFF. CDR3 bases: TGTGCCAGCAGCATCTCCGGGACAGCGCAATACAATGAGCAGTTCTTC. Filled out from reference TRBV7-3 and TRBJ2-1, the complete variable domain reads GAGVSQTPSNKVTEKGKYVELRCDPISGHTALYWYRQSLGQGPEFLIYFQGTGAADDSGLPNDRFFAVRPEGSVSTLKIQRTERGDSAVYLCASSISGTAQYNEQFFGPGTRLTVL.

V and J are TRBV5-1 and TRBJ2-3; 9 nucleotides line up with TRBD2. Germline lookup yields CDR1 SGHRS and CDR2 YFSETQ. There are 15 residues in the CDR3. V trimming: 3 bases; J trimming: 2 bases; junction bases outside the gene matches: 4. The CDR3 here is CASSYVAGDTDTQYF. As DNA, the CDR3 is TGCGCCAGCAGCTACGTAGCGGGGGACACAGATACGCAGTATTTT.

This chain joins TRBV7-9 and TRBJ2-1; D remains ambiguous. Trimming took 6 bases from V and 7 from J, leaving 13 bases between them. CDR1 is SEHNR, CDR2 FQNEAQ, per germline (reference sequence). The CDR3 is made up of 13 amino acids. CDR3 coding DNA: TGTGCCAGCAGTTACGACACGCGTAATGAGCAGTTCTTC. It translates to CASSYDTRNEQFF.

This clone was detected only once. The CDR3 DNA sequence: TGTGCCAGCAGCCTCCAGCGGGGGGACGAGCAGTTCTTC. This sequence encodes CASSLQRGDEQFF. The chain links TRBV13 to TRBJ2-1; 9 bases are shared with TRBD2. CDR1 and CDR2 from the germline V gene are PRHDT and FYEKMQ (reference sequence). The CDR3 loop spans 13 amino acids. Losses at the gene ends were 5 bases for V and 10 bases for J; bases not matched to a gene: 6.